These T cell receptor beta chains were read from a single sample in a study of spatial heterogeneity in lung cancer. TCRdb independently ran MiXCR on the 5' RACE reads; one entry per CDR3 protein. This sample has approximately 2,600 distinct CDR3 sequences, with approximately 8% found just once. Sample: lung tumor tissue, taken at surgery. Receptors originate from a male donor with early-stage non-small cell lung cancer. The CDR3 runs from the conserved cysteine through the conserved F or W. Fields, in order: J gene, D gene, V gene, clone size, CDR3 protein, CDR3 DNA. The D gene is left open where the match is weak. Clone size, where shown, is once, few, many, or a class for clones that have expanded.

TRBJ2-3 | . | TRBV7-2 | . | CASSVQGKDTDTQYF | TGTGCCAGCAGCGTACAGGGAAAGGACACAGATACGCAGTATTTT
TRBJ1-2 | . | TRBV3-1 | . | CASSPRPPRGYTF | TGTGCCAGCAGCCCCCGTCCCCCTAGGGGCTACACCTTC
TRBJ2-1 | . | TRBV10-2 | medium-sized | CASGVSSYNEQFF | TGCGCCAGCGGGGTTAGCTCCTACAATGAGCAGTTCTTC
TRBJ2-6 | TRBD2 | TRBV6-5 | medium-sized | CASSYEAGDGANVLTF | TGTGCCAGCAGTTACGAAGCGGGGGACGGGGCCAACGTCCTGACTTTC
TRBJ2-7 | TRBD1 | TRBV6-2/TRBV6-3 | many | CASSYDRGPNYEQYF | TGTGCCAGCAGTTACGACAGGGGGCCAAACTACGAGCAGTACTTC
TRBJ1-2 | . | TRBV2 | medium-sized | CASSEVVGDYGYTF | TGTGCCAGCAGTGAAGTCGTTGGGGACTATGGCTACACCTTC
TRBJ2-3 | . | TRBV5-1 | medium-sized | CASSLTADTQYF | TGCGCCAGCAGCTTGACGGCAGATACGCAGTATTTT
TRBJ1-4 | . | TRBV7-9 | medium-sized | CASSLGAVREKLFF | TGTGCCAGCAGCTTAGGGGCCGTAAGAGAAAAACTGTTTTTT
TRBJ2-2 | . | TRBV6-6 | medium-sized | CASVRTANTGELFF | TGTGCCAGCGTTAGGACAGCGAACACCGGGGAGCTGTTTTTT
TRBJ2-7 | . | TRBV18 | medium-sized | CASSPTKSYEQYF | TGTGCCAGCTCACCGACAAAAAGCTACGAGCAGTACTTC
TRBJ1-6 | TRBD1 | TRBV5-4 | few | CASSSQGGQSPLHF | TGTGCCAGCAGCTCTCAGGGGGGGCAGTCACCCCTCCACTTT
TRBJ2-1 | . | TRBV11-2 | medium-sized | CASSPRHEQFF | TGTGCCAGCAGCCCGAGACATGAGCAGTTCTTC
TRBJ1-6 | . | TRBV20-1 | few | CSANRQSYNSPLHF | TGCAGTGCTAATAGGCAGAGTTATAATTCACCCCTCCACTTT
TRBJ1-1 | . | TRBV6-1 | few | CALAPRPNTEAFF | TGTGCCCTCGCCCCAAGGCCGAACACTGAAGCTTTCTTT
TRBJ1-5 | TRBD1 | TRBV19 | few | CASSTGEIQPQHF | TGTGCCAGCTCGACAGGGGAGATTCAGCCCCAGCATTTT
TRBJ1-2 | . | TRBV10-2 | medium-sized | CASSESRGDPIGYTF | TGCGCCAGCAGTGAGTCTCGTGGGGACCCCATTGGCTACACCTTC
TRBJ1-5 | . | TRBV2 | . | CASSGVFREQPQHF | TGTGCCAGCAGTGGGGTCTTTCGGGAGCAGCCCCAGCATTTT
TRBJ2-1 | TRBD2 | TRBV6-2/TRBV6-3 | medium-sized | CASSYEGLAGNEQFF | TGTGCCAGCAGTTACGAGGGACTAGCGGGTAATGAGCAGTTCTTC
TRBJ2-7 | . | TRBV28 | medium-sized | CASSYTGHTEQYF | TGTGCCAGCAGTTATACAGGTCATACTGAGCAGTACTTC
TRBJ2-2 | . | TRBV11-2 | large | CASSPASIAGELFF | TGTGCCAGCAGCCCGGCCTCGATCGCCGGGGAGCTGTTTTTT
TRBJ2-1 | . | TRBV28 | many | CASDSQSSSYNEQFF | TGTGCCAGCGACTCACAAAGTTCCTCCTACAATGAGCAGTTCTTC
TRBJ2-7 | . | TRBV6-1 | medium-sized | CASCLSSDSSLEQYF | TGTGCCAGCTGTTTATCTTCGGACAGTTCTCTCGAGCAGTACTTC
TRBJ2-6 | . | TRBV19 | medium-sized | CASRQNSHSGANVLTF | TGTGCCAGTAGACAAAACAGCCACTCTGGGGCCAACGTCCTGACTTTC
TRBJ1-4 | . | TRBV7-2 | medium-sized | CASSSRAGPTNEKLFF | TGTGCCAGCAGCTCAAGGGCCGGTCCTACTAATGAAAAACTGTTTTTT
TRBJ1-5 | . | TRBV6-2/TRBV6-3 | medium-sized | CASSPQGGNQPQHF | TGTGCCAGCAGCCCCCAGGGTGGCAATCAGCCCCAGCATTTT
TRBJ2-7 | TRBD2 | TRBV28 | hyperexpanded | CASSRLAGSSYEQYF | TGTGCCAGCAGCAGACTAGCGGGGAGCTCCTACGAGCAGTACTTC
TRBJ2-5 | . | TRBV12-3/TRBV12-4 | medium-sized | CASSLPRSQETQYF | TGTGCCAGCTCCCTACCCCGGTCCCAAGAGACCCAGTACTTC
TRBJ2-7 | . | TRBV10-2 | medium-sized | CASSEAGGGYEQYF | TGCGCCAGCAGTGAGGCAGGAGGTGGGTACGAGCAGTACTTC
TRBJ2-7 | . | TRBV20-1 | medium-sized | CSAPTPGGLEDEQYF | TGCAGTGCTCCTACACCCGGGGGGCTTGAGGACGAGCAGTACTTC
TRBJ2-5 | . | TRBV20-1 | many | CSAGNREGYQETQYF | TGCAGTGCTGGGAACAGGGAGGGGTACCAAGAGACCCAGTACTTC
TRBJ1-2 | . | TRBV20-1 | many | CSARLTGPIRDGYTF | TGCAGTGCTAGATTAACTGGGCCTATACGAGATGGCTACACCTTC
TRBJ2-1 | TRBD2 | TRBV29-1 | medium-sized | CSGAGLETTEQFF | TGCAGCGGTGCGGGACTAGAAACCACTGAGCAGTTCTTC
TRBJ1-1 | . | TRBV7-2 | . | CASSPQGQNTEAFF | TGTGCCAGCAGCCCCCAGGGGCAGAACACTGAAGCTTTCTTT
TRBJ1-1 | . | TRBV2 | few | CASSDNSNTEAFF | TGTGCCAGCAGTGACAACTCGAACACTGAAGCTTTCTTT
TRBJ1-5 | . | TRBV28 | medium-sized | CATQRGSNQPQHF | TGTGCCACCCAACGGGGTAGCAATCAGCCCCAGCATTTT
TRBJ2-7 | . | TRBV2 | medium-sized | CASSESPLKAGPEQYF | TGTGCCAGCAGTGAATCCCCTCTCAAAGCGGGTCCCGAGCAGTACTTC
TRBJ2-7 | TRBD1 | TRBV12-3/TRBV12-4 | medium-sized | CASSASGQAYEQYF | TGTGCCAGCAGTGCGTCGGGACAGGCATACGAGCAGTACTTC
TRBJ2-7 | TRBD2 | TRBV27 | medium-sized | CAVGGGTSYEQYF | TGTGCCGTCGGGGGGGGGACTTCCTACGAGCAGTACTTC
TRBJ2-2 | . | TRBV3-1 | many | CASSPLLTGLGTGELFF | TGTGCCAGCAGCCCACTCCTAACGGGGCTGGGCACCGGGGAGCTGTTTTTT
TRBJ2-7 | TRBD1 | TRBV10-2 | medium-sized | CASSSGTGTYEQYF | TGCGCCAGCAGTTCCGGGACAGGGACCTACGAGCAGTACTTC
TRBJ1-5 | . | TRBV12-3/TRBV12-4 | . | CASSLLGANQPQHF | TGTGCCAGCAGTTTGTTGGGGGCCAATCAGCCCCAGCATTTT
TRBJ1-2 | . | TRBV9 | medium-sized | CASSALPDRTSNYGYTF | TGTGCCAGCAGCGCCTTACCTGACAGAACTTCTAACTATGGCTACACCTTC
TRBJ1-3 | . | TRBV12-3/TRBV12-4 | few | CASLRDSGNTIYF | TGTGCCAGCCTCCGGGACTCTGGAAACACCATATATTTT
TRBJ2-5 | . | TRBV28 | medium-sized | CASRGPGETQYF | TGTGCCAGCAGGGGGCCTGGGGAAACCCAGTACTTC
TRBJ2-3 | . | TRBV12-5 | . | CASGLMPADTQYF | TGTGCTAGTGGTTTGATGCCGGCAGATACGCAGTATTTT
TRBJ1-5 | . | TRBV3-1 | medium-sized | CASSLGRQNQPQHF | TGTGCCAGCAGCCTGGGCAGGCAAAATCAGCCCCAGCATTTT
TRBJ1-1 | . | TRBV9 | medium-sized | CASSPGVGEAFF | TGTGCCAGCAGCCCAGGGGTTGGTGAAGCTTTCTTT
TRBJ2-3 | . | TRBV7-2 | medium-sized | CASSLGVHHRDTQYF | TGTGCCAGCAGCTTAGGAGTACATCACAGGGATACGCAGTATTTT
TRBJ1-2 | . | TRBV6-5 | . | CASSYNRVSYTF | TGTGCCAGCAGTTACAACAGGGTGAGCTACACCTTC
TRBJ2-1 | TRBD2 | TRBV4-1 | . | CASSPGGGGRNEQFF | TGCGCCAGCAGCCCGGGGGGGGGCGGTAGGAATGAGCAGTTCTTC
TRBJ2-3 | TRBD1 | TRBV28 | many | CASNRDSPNTQYF | TGTGCCAGCAACCGGGACAGTCCCAATACGCAGTATTTT
TRBJ2-7 | TRBD2 | TRBV3-1 | medium-sized | CASSRLAGVSSYEQYF | TGTGCCAGCAGCCGCTTAGCGGGAGTTAGTTCCTACGAGCAGTACTTC
TRBJ2-7 | TRBD2 | TRBV24-1 | medium-sized | CATSSGTSGYEQYF | TGTGCCACTTCCTCCGGGACTAGCGGCTACGAGCAGTACTTC